The 32 T cell receptor beta chains listed next were all sequenced from one sample in a study of post-analysis software for immune sequencing data. Study-level points and caveats: Included in a set of several TRBV segments more frequent in patients than controls were TRBV5-6, TRBV5-1 and TRBV20-1.

Built from TCR beta cDNA, the libraries had unique molecular identifiers in them. TCRdb re-called the PCR reads with MiXCR, one entry per CDR3 protein. The table includes 750,000 to 950,000 distinct CDR3 sequences, about 57% detected once. Antigens of these TCRs are unknown. Source material: blood. These receptor sequences come from a girl between 10 and 17 years old with multiple sclerosis.

This clonotype was detected once. The chain combines TRBV19 with TRBJ2-4, with D tentatively TRBD2 (5 bases). Germline values: CDR1 LNHDA, CDR2 SQIVND (reference sequence). Trimming removed 2 bases at V and 6 bases at J, with 11 bases between. This CDR3 has 14 residues. The CDR3 reads CASSISGNGNIQYF. The CDR3 coding sequence is TGTGCCAGTAGTATATCGGGGAATGGAAACATTCAGTACTTC. The variable domain in full, with the rest retrieved from reference TRBV19 and TRBJ2-4, is DGGITQSPKYLFRKEGQNVTLSCEQNLNHDAMYWYRQDPGQGLRLIYYSQIVNDFQKGDIAEGYSVSREKKESFPLTVTSAQKNPTAFYLCASSISGNGNIQYFGAGTRLSVL.

On this clonotype: The junction differs from germline at one of its ends, possibly a read error. V is TRBV15 and J is TRBJ2-1; no definite D call. The germline V gene encodes CDR1 LNHNV and CDR2 YYDKDF (reference sequence). The CDR3 spans 15 residues. CDR3 in DNA: TGTGCCACCAGCACCCACCCAAGCTCCTACAATGGGCAGTTCTTC. Its protein is CATSTHPSSYNGQFF.

The J gene is TRBJ2-5, the V gene TRBV20-1; 10 positions match TRBD2. CDR1 and CDR2 (germline): DFQATT, SNEGSKA (reference sequence). The CDR3 length is 16 residues. The V segment lost 0 bases and the J segment 11 bases; nucleotides outside the gene matches: 15. CDR3 residues: CSARDRSSGSFNEQYF. The CDR3 region has the DNA TGCAGTGCTAGAGATAGGTCTAGCGGGAGTTTCAATGAGCAGTACTTC.

This chain uses TRBV5-5 with TRBJ2-5, with D perhaps assigned TRBD1 or TRBD2 (5 bases each). V was shortened by 5 bases and J by 5 bases, with 19 bases between the two germline ends. Per germline, CDR1 SGHKS and CDR2 YYEKEE (reference sequence). The CDR3 runs 15 residues. Written as DNA, the CDR3 is TGTGCCAGCAGGAGACTCGGGACCCCAAGGGAGACCCAGTACTTC. It is translated as CASRRLGTPRETQYF.

V gene TRBV5-1 combines with J gene TRBJ1-1; D possibly corresponds to TRBD1 (5 bases). Germline CDR1 reads SGHRS; CDR2 reads YFSETQ. CDR3 length: 15 residues. Trimming shortened V by 3 bases and J by 5 bases, and 17 bases separated the two germline ends. The CDR3 DNA reads as TGCGCCAGCAGCTCGGGGGATTTACAGCGAACTGAAGCTTTCTTT. As protein: CASSSGDLQRTEAFF.

This clonotype appeared a single time. This chain joins TRBV25-1 and TRBJ1-2; D unclear. The V gene's germline CDR1 is MGHDK and CDR2 SYGVNS. This CDR3 is 15 amino acids long. V was shortened by 1 base and J by 4 bases, with 13 bases between the two germline ends. The CDR3 spells CASSESGPRGYGYTF. As DNA, the CDR3 is TGTGCCAGCAGTGAATCGGGCCCGAGAGGCTATGGCTACACCTTC.

The chain has TRBV10-3 and TRBJ2-5, with D tentatively TRBD1 (6 bases). Germline V gene sequence: CDR1 ENHRY, CDR2 SYGVKD. V was shortened by 2 bases and J by 1 base, with 17 bases between the two germline ends. The CDR3 totals 17 residues. The CDR3 DNA is TGTGCCATCAGTGAGCACAATCGTCAGGGGAGCCAAGAGACCCAGTACTTC. Translated: CAISEHNRQGSQETQYF.

The DNA of the CDR3 is TGTGCCAGCAGTTACTCGAGCTCTGTGAGACGCAACCCTAACTATGGCTACACCTTC. The encoded protein is CASSYSSSVRRNPNYGYTF. The V and J genes are TRBV6-5 and TRBJ1-2; D unresolved. Trimming stripped 0 bases from V and 0 bases from J, with 20 bases between. From germline, CDR1 is MNHEY and CDR2 SVGAGI. This CDR3 has 19 residues.

This clonotype has more than one count but fewer than ten. The chain recombines TRBV29-1 with TRBJ2-1; maybe TRBD2 (6 bases). There are 14 residues in the CDR3. V was trimmed by 6 bases and J by 5 bases, leaving 17 bases between them. Germline V gene sequence: CDR1 SQVTM, CDR2 ANQGSEA. Here the CDR3 DNA reads TGCAGCGTCCGCCGCGGGGTGGTCCACAATGAGCAGTTCTTC. Protein: CSVRRGVVHNEQFF.

In its sample, this clonotype was seen a few times. J is TRBJ2-4 and V is TRBV3-1; no definite D call. The J call may not be correct, given that the DNA end is closer to TRBJ2-5. Germline V gives CDR1 LGHDT, CDR2 YNNKEL (reference sequence). This CDR3 region has 12 residues. This CDR3 is CASSQAPETQYF. In DNA, the CDR3 is TGTGCCAGCAGCCAAGCCCCGGAGACCCAGTACTTC.

The chain couples TRBV12-3 or TRBV12-4 to TRBJ2-7, with TRBD2 matching over 7 bases. Trimming cost V 1 base and J 0 bases; bases outside gene matches: 6. The CDR3 consists of 16 residues. The CDR3 spells CASSLGSGFTSYEQYF. CDR3 nucleotide sequence: TGTGCCAGCAGTTTAGGTAGCGGGTTTACCTCCTACGAGCAGTACTTC.

The CDR3 DNA follows: TGTGCCAGCTCACCAAACCCCAGTAGTGACACTGAAGCTTTCTTT. This codes for CASSPNPSSDTEAFF. The J gene is TRBJ1-1, the V gene TRBV18, with D hard to call. The CDR3 sequence is 15 residues long. Trimming took off 2 bases at V and 3 bases at J, with 13 bases between the two ends. Germline V gene sequence: CDR1 KGHSH, CDR2 LQKENI.

In its sample, this clonotype was seen a few times. The chain carries TRBV20-1 and TRBJ2-5; D could derive from TRBD1 or TRBD2 (5 bases each). Germline V gene data show CDR1 as DFQATT and CDR2 as SNEGSKA (reference sequence). The CDR3 contains 14 residues. Deletions cut 2 bases from V and 2 bases from J, with 12 bases between. The CDR3 here is CSARRGQGQETQYF. The CDR3 DNA sequence: TGCAGTGCTAGACGGGGCCAGGGACAAGAGACCCAGTACTTC.

The rearrangement joins TRBV20-1 to TRBJ2-3; either TRBD1 or TRBD2 may fit D (5 bases each). CDR1 is DFQATT, CDR2 SNEGSKA, per germline (reference sequence). The CDR3 is 15 amino acids. V lost 0 bases to trimming and J lost 2 bases, with 12 bases between them. CDR3 residues: CSARDPGRDTDTQYF. CDR3 nucleotides: TGCAGTGCTAGAGATCCGGGACGCGACACAGATACGCAGTATTTT.

The rearrangement uses TRBV11-3 and TRBJ2-1, with 10 bases aligning to TRBD1. The germline V gene has CDR1 SGHNT and CDR2 YENEEA. With 5 bases clipped from V and 5 bases from J, the junction kept 6 bases outside the gene matches. The CDR3 has 15 amino acids. CDR3 nucleotides: TGTGCCAGCAGCCCCCGGACAGGGGGGCACAATGAGCAGTTCTTC. This encodes CASSPRTGGHNEQFF.

This clonotype came up a few times. This rearrangement joins TRBV29-1 to TRBJ2-3, with TRBD2 as a possible D gene (6 bases). The germline gives CDR1 SQVTM, CDR2 ANQGSEA. V lost 6 bases to trimming and J lost 2 bases, with 12 bases between them. The CDR3 loop spans 13 amino acids. In DNA form, the CDR3 reads TGCAGCGTCCGGACGGGAGTCACAGATACGCAGTATTTT. This sequence encodes CSVRTGVTDTQYF.

The J gene is TRBJ2-3, the V gene TRBV7-9; tentatively, D is TRBD2 (6 bases). V was clipped by 6 bases and J by 0 bases, with 16 bases between them. Germline V gene data show CDR1 as SEHNR and CDR2 as FQNEAQ (reference sequence). The CDR3 is 16 residues long. The CDR3 loop reads CASRGGTRGSTDTQYF. The CDR3 nucleotides are TGTGCCAGCAGAGGCGGGACTCGAGGGAGCACAGATACGCAGTATTTT.

This clonotype occurred once. V and J are TRBV27 and TRBJ2-1; 8 bases fit TRBD2. The CDR3 runs to 15 residues. In germline, CDR1 is MNHEY, CDR2 SMNVEV (reference sequence). Unmatched junction bases numbered 10, after V lost 7 bases and J lost 5 bases. CDR3 in DNA: TGTGCCAGCAAGTTTTGGAGCGGGAGTAACAATGAGCAGTTCTTC. It specifies CASKFWSGSNNEQFF.

V and J are TRBV19 and TRBJ2-1; 7 nucleotides match TRBD2. Germline CDR1 and CDR2: LNHDA and SQIVND (reference sequence). The J segment lost 6 bases and the V segment lost 3 bases, leaving 5 bases of the junction unmatched. This CDR3 spans 14 amino acids. In DNA, the CDR3 is TGTGCCAGTAGTATCTGGGAGGGGTCCAATGAGCAGTTCTTC. Its translation is CASSIWEGSNEQFF.

This chain links TRBV6-5 with TRBJ2-7; D may be TRBD1 (6 bases). Germline CDR1 MNHEY, CDR2 SVGAGI. V was clipped by 0 bases and J by 1 base, with 16 bases between them. This CDR3 contains 17 residues. The CDR3 sequence is CASSYSDRRLWSYEQYF. CDR3 sequence (DNA): TGTGCCAGCAGTTACTCAGACAGGCGGTTATGGTCCTACGAGCAGTACTTC.

This clonotype was picked up one time. This chain joins TRBV21-1 and TRBJ2-7; the listed D gene, TRBD2, was not tested against the DNA. The last part of the DNA fits TRBJ2-5 better; the J call may be wrong. TRBV21-1 is annotated as a pseudogene. The CDR3 is 14 amino acids. This CDR3 is CASSSYSGKETQYF. The CDR3 bases are TGTGCCAGCAGCTCTTATAGCGGAAAAGAGACCCAGTACTTC.

The J gene is TRBJ2-7, the V gene TRBV7-9; TRBD2 matches 10 bases. With V trimmed by 3 bases and J by 6 bases, 8 bases remained unmatched. The germline CDR1 and CDR2 sequences are SEHNR and FQNEAQ (reference sequence). CDR3 length: 15 amino acids. Written as DNA, the CDR3 is TGTGCCAGCAGCTTTAGCGGGGGGCCCCCCCTCGAGCAGTACTTC. Protein sequence: CASSFSGGPPLEQYF.

The chain combines TRBV18 with TRBJ1-2; maybe TRBD1 (5 bases). The V gene lost 1 base and the J gene lost 3 bases, with 9 bases spanning the gap. Looked up from germline, CDR1 is KGHSH and CDR2 is LQKENI. This CDR3 region has 14 residues. CDR3: CASSPQVGHYGYTF. CDR3 sequence (DNA): TGTGCCAGCTCACCACAAGTGGGACACTATGGCTACACCTTC.

There are a few counts of this clonotype. The chain combines TRBV20-1 with TRBJ1-4; no reliable D call. Trimming removed 1 base at V and 0 bases at J, with 6 bases between. Looked up from germline, CDR1 is DFQATT and CDR2 is SNEGSKA (reference sequence). The CDR3 spans 14 residues. This CDR3 reads CSARVPATNEKLFF. DNA for the CDR3: TGCAGTGCTAGAGTACCGGCAACTAATGAAAAACTGTTTTTT.

This clonotype was detected only a few times. The chain is built from TRBV11-2 and TRBJ2-5; 8 positions match TRBD2. Germline V CDR1 and CDR2: SGHAT, FQNNGV. With 5 bases clipped from V and 2 bases from J, the junction kept 4 bases outside the gene matches. This CDR3 has 14 residues. CDR3 region: CASSRGTSQETQYF. In DNA, the CDR3 is TGTGCCAGCAGCCGAGGGACTAGTCAAGAGACCCAGTACTTC. Full variable domain (rest looked up from reference TRBV11-2 and TRBJ2-5): EAGVAQSPRYKIIEKRQSVAFWCNPISGHATLYWYQQILGQGPKLLIQFQNNGVVDDSQLPKDRFSAERLKGVDSTLKIQPAKLEDSAVYLCASSRGTSQETQYFGPGTRLLVL.

The rearrangement links TRBV3-1 to TRBJ2-4; tentative D call: TRBD2 (6 bases). CDR3 length: 12 amino acids. Germline CDR1 and CDR2: LGHDT and YNNKEL (reference sequence). Trimming shortened V by 4 bases and J by 15 bases, and 16 bases separated the two germline ends. CDR3 sequence reads: CASSPWDSRLYF. The CDR3 nucleotides read TGTGCCAGCAGCCCCTGGGACTCCCGATTGTACTTC.

The table lists this clonotype with a few counts. The rearrangement links TRBV28 to TRBJ2-5, with TRBD1 matching 7 bases. The end of the DNA aligns better with TRBJ2-7, so the J call may be wrong. Germline CDR1 MDHEN, CDR2 SYDVKM. This CDR3 has 14 residues. The CDR3 DNA is TGTGCCAGCAGTTTCGAGGGGGCGGCAATCGAGCAGTACTTC. Translating it yields CASSFEGAAIEQYF.

The chain carries TRBV4-1 and TRBJ2-4; weak D call: TRBD2 (5 bases). In germline, CDR1 is MGHRA, CDR2 YSYEKL. The CDR3 loop spans 13 amino acids. The germline V and J ends were trimmed by 0 bases and 7 bases, with 7 bases remaining between them. Here the CDR3 reads CASSQDGGNIQYF. The CDR3 region has the DNA TGCGCCAGCAGCCAAGATGGCGGGAACATTCAGTACTTC.

The chain combines TRBV10-3 with TRBJ1-2; 7 positions agree with TRBD1. J was trimmed by 3 bases and V by 3 bases; bases with no gene match: 7. The CDR3 spans 15 residues. CDR1 and CDR2 (germline): ENHRY, SYGVKD. The CDR3 region is CAISEEGGADYGYTF. The CDR3 nucleotides are TGTGCCATCAGTGAAGAAGGGGGCGCGGACTATGGCTACACCTTC.

This chain connects TRBV20-1 to TRBJ2-5, with D maybe TRBD2 (5 bases). Germline assignment: CDR1 DFQATT and CDR2 SNEGSKA (reference sequence). Trimming cost V 2 bases and J 1 base, with 11 bases left between them. This CDR3 is built from 14 residues. CDR3 sequence reads: CSARPPRGQETQYF. In DNA, the CDR3 is TGCAGTGCTAGACCCCCCCGGGGCCAAGAGACCCAGTACTTC.

This chain joins TRBV7-9 and TRBJ1-1; D gene unclear. This CDR3 spans 14 amino acids. Germline CDR1 reads SEHNR; CDR2 reads FQNEAQ (reference sequence). Trimming left V 7 bases short and J 0 bases short, with 12 bases between. The CDR3: CASTPQTLNTEAFF. In nucleotides, the CDR3 is TGTGCCAGCACCCCACAAACCCTGAACACTGAAGCTTTCTTT.

As regards this clonotype: Germline is not matched at one junction end, which may reflect a read error. The chain uses TRBV7-3 and TRBJ2-3; 10 bases agree with TRBD1. In germline, CDR1 is SGHTA, CDR2 FQGTGA. The CDR3 runs 18 residues. The CDR3 DNA is TGTGCCAACAGCCTAAGCGGGACAGGGGCTTTTAGATTGGATACGCAGTATTTT. Its protein product is CANSLSGTGAFRLDTQYF.